Listed here are 26 T cell receptor beta chains from one sample, sequenced in a study of CD8+ T cells in alopecia areata. In each case, RNA was isolated and then reverse transcribed into cDNA as the sequencing template. Profiling relied on immunoSEQ multiplex PCR, and the TCRdb table lists in-frame clones only, not all of them. The data contain 170,000 or so clones, 59% of them singletons. Sequenced here: CD4+ T cells sorted from blood, sampled at week 0. Receptors were obtained from a human donor with alopecia areata.

This chain uses TRBV9 with TRBJ2-1; 7 nucleotides line up with TRBD2. The CDR3 sequence is 15 residues long. CDR1 and CDR2 (germline): SGDLS, YYNGEE. With V trimmed by 0 bases and J by 2 bases, 2 bases remained unmatched. This chain's CDR3 is CASSVAGTTYNEQFF. Written as DNA, the CDR3 is TGTGCCAGCAGCGTAGCCGGGACTACCTACAATGAGCAGTTCTTC.

A few counts support this clone. The V gene is TRBV6-1, the J gene TRBJ2-5; D is uncertain. Per the germline V gene, CDR1 is MNHNS and CDR2 is SASEGT. Trimming left V 2 bases short and J 5 bases short, with 9 bases between. This CDR3 is 13 amino acids long. The CDR3 sequence is CASSERETETQYF. For the CDR3, the DNA is TGTGCCAGCAGTGAAAGGGAAACGGAGACCCAGTACTTC.

This clone was counted between two and nine times. The sample has other DNA sequences that encode this CDR3 too. The chain is built from TRBV19 and TRBJ2-2, with D possibly matching TRBD1 (5 bases). Germline V gene data show CDR1 as LNHDA and CDR2 as SQIVND (reference sequence). Trimming pared 3 bases from V and 0 bases from J, leaving 11 bases between. The CDR3 extends over 16 amino acids. The CDR3 loop is CASSIGQGTNTGELFF. The CDR3 coding sequence is TGTGCCAGTAGTATTGGGCAGGGCACGAACACCGGGGAGCTGTTTTTT. The variable domain in full, completed from reference TRBV19 and TRBJ2-2, reads DGGITQSPKYLFRKEGQNVTLSCEQNLNHDAMYWYRQDPGQGLRLIYYSQIVNDFQKGDIAEGYSVSREKKESFPLTVTSAQKNPTAFYLCASSIGQGTNTGELFFGEGSRLTVL.

The chain is built from TRBV29-1 and TRBJ2-7; D not resolved. Germline CDR1 reads SQVTM; CDR2 reads ANQGSEA. V shed 3 bases and J shed 3 bases, with 12 bases lying between them. The CDR3 is 13 residues long. The CDR3: CSVEGSSNYEQYF. The DNA for the CDR3 is TGCAGCGTTGAGGGGTCCTCAAACTACGAGCAGTACTTC.

The J gene is TRBJ2-1, the V gene TRBV30, with 10 bases lining up with TRBD2. From germline, CDR1 is GTSNPN and CDR2 SVGIG (reference sequence). CDR3 length equals 12 residues. The V segment lost 0 bases and the J segment 15 bases; nucleotides outside the gene matches: 5. This chain's CDR3 is CAWSVPSGGSFF. For the CDR3, the DNA is TGTGCCTGGAGTGTGCCTAGCGGGGGATCGTTCTTC. The complete variable domain, with remaining parts taken from reference TRBV30 and TRBJ2-1, reads SQTIHQWPATLVQPVGSPLSLECTVEGTSNPNLYWYRQAAGRGLQLLFYSVGIGQISSEVPQNLSASRPQDRQFILSSKKLLLSDSGFYLCAWSVPSGGSFFGPGTRLTVL.

The V gene is TRBV5-1, the J gene TRBJ1-6, with D maybe TRBD1 (6 bases). Germline lookup yields CDR1 SGHRS and CDR2 YFSETQ. The CDR3 sequence is 15 residues long. Trimming removed 0 bases at V and 7 bases at J, with 11 bases between. The CDR3 DNA follows: TGCGCCAGCAGCTTGGATCGGCAGGGGAATTCACCCCTCCACTTT. Translating it yields CASSLDRQGNSPLHF.

This clone was detected only a few times. V is TRBV7-2 and J is TRBJ1-5; D possibly corresponds to TRBD1 (6 bases). Trimming removed 4 bases at V and 11 bases at J, with 18 bases between. The CDR3 spans 14 residues. Germline CDR1 SGHTA, CDR2 FQGNSA. As DNA, the CDR3 is TGTGCCAGCAGCTCCGGGACATCTAATCGAGCCCAGCATTTT. The encoded protein is CASSSGTSNRAQHF.

V gene TRBV30 combines with J gene TRBJ1-5; 9 nucleotides align to TRBD1. Trimming at V came to 2 bases and at J to 0 bases, leaving 8 bases not matched to a gene. The CDR3 has 17 residues. Germline CDR1 GTSNPN, CDR2 SVGIG (reference sequence). This CDR3 is CAWSPGQGTYSNQPQHF. Written as DNA, the CDR3 is TGTGCCTGGAGTCCGGGACAGGGAACCTATAGCAATCAGCCCCAGCATTTT.

The chain recombines TRBV4-1 with TRBJ1-4; D is unclear. The V end lost 3 bases, the J end lost 7 bases, and 12 bases lay between the germline ends. Germline-derived CDR1 and CDR2 are MGHRA and YSYEKL. CDR3 length equals 14 residues. The CDR3 loop is CASSHGVSGEKLFF. CDR3 sequence (DNA): TGCGCCAGCAGCCATGGGGTATCGGGTGAAAAACTGTTTTTT.

The genes are TRBV30 and TRBJ1-5; D not resolved. Per the germline V gene, CDR1 is GTSNPN and CDR2 is SVGIG (reference sequence). V lost 5 bases, J lost 4 bases, and 12 bases lay in between. CDR3 length: 13 residues. The CDR3 DNA sequence: TGTGCCTGGGCCCCCAGGAGAAATCAGCCCCAGCATTTT. Encoded protein: CAWAPRRNQPQHF.

The V call is TRBV2, the J call TRBJ1-2; unclear D gene. The CDR3 runs to 14 residues. Germline V gene sequence: CDR1 SNHLY, CDR2 FYNNEI. Trimming pared 6 bases from V and 4 bases from J, leaving 15 bases between. CDR3 in DNA: TGTGCCAGCAGACGCATGACGACGAGCTATGGCTACACCTTC. The encoded protein is CASRRMTTSYGYTF.

This clone was observed a few times. The chain couples TRBV6-6 to TRBJ2-6; no reliable D call. The CDR3 is 12 residues long. The germline V and J ends were trimmed by 7 bases and 1 base, with 2 bases remaining between them. Germline-derived CDR1 and CDR2 are MNHNY and SVGAGI (reference sequence). The CDR3 here is CASTSGANVLTF. The CDR3 DNA reads as TGTGCCAGCACTTCTGGGGCCAACGTCCTGACTTTC.

V gene TRBV12-5 combines with J gene TRBJ1-5, with D perhaps matching TRBD1 (5 bases). Germline V gives CDR1 LGHNT, CDR2 FRNRAP. The CDR3 is made up of 14 amino acids. Deletions cut 7 bases from V and 6 bases from J, with 16 bases between. The CDR3 coding sequence is TGTGCTAGTGCCCCGGCGGGGACGAGTCAGCCCCAGCATTTT. Protein sequence: CASAPAGTSQPQHF.

V is TRBV6-1 and J is TRBJ1-5; tentative D call: TRBD1 (5 bases). V was trimmed by 4 bases and J by 5 bases, leaving 12 bases between them. The CDR3 covers 14 residues. CDR1 MNHNS and CDR2 SASEGT come from the germline V gene. The CDR3 DNA sequence: TGTGCCAGCAGTGGCAGAGAAGGGGATCAGCCCCAGCATTTT. Amino acid sequence: CASSGREGDQPQHF.

This clone was seen only once. The V gene is TRBV29-1, the J gene TRBJ1-1; no reliable D call. The germline gives CDR1 SQVTM, CDR2 ANQGSEA. Between the trimmed V and J ends, which lost 4 bases and 2 bases, there was a span of 11 bases. This CDR3 has 13 amino acids. The DNA of the CDR3 is TGCAGCGTTGGAATACAGCCAAACACTGAAGCTTTCTTT. Protein sequence: CSVGIQPNTEAFF.

The chain couples TRBV5-1 to TRBJ2-7; the D gene is possibly TRBD2 (6 bases). The CDR3 consists of 18 residues. V was cut by 2 bases and J by 0 bases, with 21 bases left in between. Germline lookup yields CDR1 SGHRS and CDR2 YFSETQ. The CDR3 loop is CASSFLGLGMVGSYEQYF. CDR3 nucleotides: TGCGCCAGCAGCTTCTTGGGACTCGGAATGGTAGGCTCCTACGAGCAGTACTTC. The full variable domain, in which reference TRBV5-1 and TRBJ2-7 provide the parts outside the CDR3, is KAGVTQTPRYLIKTRGQQVTLSCSPISGHRSVSWYQQTPGQGLQFLFEYFSETQRNKGNFPGRFSGRQFSNSRSEMNVSTLELGDSALYLCASSFLGLGMVGSYEQYFGPGTRLTVT.

The J gene is TRBJ1-6, the V gene TRBV9; possible D gene TRBD1, 6 bases. Germline assignment: CDR1 SGDLS and CDR2 YYNGEE. This CDR3 has 14 amino acids. V was pared by 7 bases and J by 3 bases, with 11 bases between. In DNA, the CDR3 is TGTGCCAGCGGGGGGGACAACTATAATTCACCCCTCCACTTT. It yields the protein CASGGDNYNSPLHF.

This clone was counted between two and nine times. The rearrangement joins TRBV29-1 to TRBJ2-5; TRBD2 matches 10 bases. J lost 2 bases, V lost 6 bases, and 9 bases had no gene match. CDR3 length equals 15 residues. CDR1 and CDR2 from the germline V gene are SQVTM and ANQGSEA. In nucleotides, the CDR3 is TGCAGCGTGGGATCTAGCGGGGGCTGGCAAGAGACCCAGTACTTC. It encodes CSVGSSGGWQETQYF.

This clone was recorded once. This chain links TRBV18 with TRBJ2-7; perhaps D is TRBD1 or TRBD2 (6 bases each). The CDR3 totals 13 residues. Germline CDR1 and CDR2: KGHSH and LQKENI. Trimming left V 7 bases short and J 2 bases short, with 12 bases between. Here the CDR3 reads CASFSGAAYEQYF. In DNA, the CDR3 is TGTGCCAGCTTTTCGGGGGCGGCCTACGAGCAGTACTTC.

The J gene is TRBJ2-1, the V gene TRBV5-6; 9 positions agree with TRBD2. V gave up 4 bases and J gave up 3 bases; unmatched junction bases: 5. CDR1 and CDR2 (germline): SGHDT, YYEEEE. The CDR3 extends over 15 amino acids. The CDR3 region is CASSVRTSDYNEQFF. The CDR3 bases are TGTGCCAGCAGCGTAAGGACTAGCGACTACAATGAGCAGTTCTTC. Complete variable domain (other parts from reference TRBV5-6 and TRBJ2-1): DAGVTQSPTHLIKTRGQQVTLRCSPKSGHDTVSWYQQALGQGPQFIFQYYEEEERQRGNFPDRFSGHQFPNYSSELNVNALLLGDSALYLCASSVRTSDYNEQFFGPGTRLTVL.

The chain uses TRBV5-1 and TRBJ2-5; no clear D. The CDR3 spans 14 residues. V was shortened by 1 base and J by 1 base, with 8 bases between the two germline ends. Germline CDR1 is SGHRS and CDR2 is YFSETQ. As DNA, the CDR3 is TGCGCCAGCAGCTTGAGAGTAACCCAAGAGACCCAGTACTTC. The encoded protein is CASSLRVTQETQYF.

The chain combines TRBV7-9 with TRBJ1-4; no clear D gene. This CDR3 region has 12 residues. Trimming pared 2 bases from V and 8 bases from J, leaving 6 bases between. CDR1 is SEHNR and CDR2 is FQNEAQ in the germline V gene (reference sequence). The CDR3 is CASSLNREKLFF. The CDR3 nucleotides are TGTGCCAGCAGCTTAAATCGGGAAAAACTGTTTTTT.

This clone was seen a few times. V gene TRBV4-2 combines with J gene TRBJ1-6; D call uncertain. Per germline, CDR1 LGHNA and CDR2 YNFKEQ. The CDR3 length is 14 residues. The V and J ends lost 1 base and 10 bases respectively, with 11 bases between them. CDR3 in amino acids: CASSQVYSSSPLHF. For the CDR3, the DNA is TGTGCCAGCAGCCAAGTTTACTCAAGCTCACCCCTCCACTTT.

This clone was seen a few times. In nucleotides, the CDR3 is TGCGCCAGCAGCCAGCTACTAGCGGGGAGGGGGGAGCTGTTTTTT. It translates to CASSQLLAGRGELFF. The chain combines TRBV4-1 with TRBJ2-2, with 10 bases that match TRBD2. CDR1 MGHRA and CDR2 YSYEKL come from the germline V gene. The CDR3 covers 15 residues. Losses at the gene ends were 3 bases for V and 8 bases for J; bases not matched to a gene: 6.

The J gene is TRBJ2-7, the V gene TRBV5-1; no clear D. The CDR3 covers 14 residues. The V gene lost 4 bases and the J gene lost 5 bases, with 16 bases spanning the gap. From germline, CDR1 is SGHRS and CDR2 YFSETQ. The chain's CDR3 is CASSPRTGWDEQYF. DNA for the CDR3: TGCGCCAGCAGCCCCCGGACGGGCTGGGACGAGCAGTACTTC.

The chain carries TRBV6-5 and TRBJ2-7, with 9 positions matching TRBD1. V lost 5 bases and J lost 1; bases outside the gene matches: 6. This CDR3 contains 15 residues. Germline loops: CDR1 MNHEY, CDR2 SVGAGI. The CDR3 loop reads CASSGGTGRSYEQYF. The DNA for the CDR3 is TGTGCCAGCAGTGGAGGGACAGGGAGATCCTACGAGCAGTACTTC.